A selection of T cell receptor beta chains follows, all from one sample in a study of cytomegalovirus exposure and HLA in healthy donors. The table came from immunoSEQ multiplex PCR; TCRdb's copy has only in-frame clones and leaves some out. The sample has under 200,000 clones; less than 80% are singletons. The sample comprised PBMCs. These receptors came from a woman aged 40 to 50 in good health and CMV-seronegative. Each CDR3 is given with its conserved first and last residue. A D gene is named only where the DNA matches it firmly. Size is omitted from some rows. Given values are once, few, many or a class for expanded clones.

J gene: TRBJ1-5; V gene: TRBV28; D gene: NA; clone size: few; CDR3 DNA: TGTGCCAGCTCTAGTCCCCTCCAAGGCAGAGTCAGCAATCAGCCCCAGCATTTT; CDR3 protein: CASSSPLQGRVSNQPQHF
J gene: TRBJ2-5; V gene: TRBV5-6; D gene: TRBD2; clone size: NA; CDR3 DNA: TGTGCCAGCAGCTTTGGGACTAGCGGCAAGGAGACCCAGTACTTC; CDR3 protein: CASSFGTSGKETQYF
J gene: TRBJ2-2; V gene: TRBV14; D gene: NA; clone size: NA; CDR3 DNA: TGTGCCAGCAGCCAAGATGTTGAGCGGCCCCAGACCGGGGAGCTGTTTTTT; CDR3 protein: CASSQDVERPQTGELFF
J gene: TRBJ2-7; V gene: TRBV19; D gene: NA; clone size: once; CDR3 DNA: TGTGCCAGTAGTATACGCCTCCGCGTCGACGAGCAGTACTTC; CDR3 protein: CASSIRLRVDEQYF
J gene: TRBJ2-7; V gene: TRBV5-1; D gene: TRBD1; clone size: once; CDR3 DNA: TGCGCCAGCAGCTTGGCCGGGACAGGCTACGAGCAGTACTTC; CDR3 protein: CASSLAGTGYEQYF
J gene: TRBJ1-2; V gene: TRBV19; D gene: NA; clone size: NA; CDR3 DNA: TGTGCCAGTAGTATAGCGGGTGGCTACACCTTC; CDR3 protein: CASSIAGGYTF
J gene: TRBJ1-4; V gene: TRBV7-8; D gene: NA; clone size: NA; CDR3 DNA: TGTGCCAGCAGCTTAGGTAGCGTAAGGCCAACTAATGAAAAACTGTTTTTT; CDR3 protein: CASSLGSVRPTNEKLFF
J gene: TRBJ2-7; V gene: TRBV5-1; D gene: TRBD1; clone size: NA; CDR3 DNA: TGCGCCAGCAGCTTGGGACAGGGGGTAGGGTACGAGCAGTACTTC; CDR3 protein: CASSLGQGVGYEQYF
J gene: TRBJ1-5; V gene: TRBV19; D gene: TRBD1; clone size: NA; CDR3 DNA: TGTGCCACCCGGGACAGGGGGCCCTCCTATAGCAATCAGCCCCAGCATTTT; CDR3 protein: CATRDRGPSYSNQPQHF
J gene: TRBJ1-2; V gene: TRBV10-2; D gene: NA; clone size: NA; CDR3 DNA: TGCGCCAGCAGTGTTGAGATATACTATGGCTACACCTTC; CDR3 protein: CASSVEIYYGYTF
J gene: TRBJ2-3; V gene: TRBV7-9; D gene: NA; clone size: NA; CDR3 DNA: TGTGCCAGCAGCTTTGGCTCTCTCACCACAGATACGCAGTATTTT; CDR3 protein: CASSFGSLTTDTQYF
J gene: TRBJ2-6; V gene: TRBV28; D gene: NA; clone size: few; CDR3 DNA: TGTGCCAGCAGTCTTCCGGGGGCTGGGGCCAACGTCCTGACTTTC; CDR3 protein: CASSLPGAGANVLTF
J gene: TRBJ1-2; V gene: TRBV11-2; D gene: NA; clone size: NA; CDR3 DNA: TGTGCCAGCAGCTTAGATGGGGGGGACTATGGCTACACCTTC; CDR3 protein: CASSLDGGDYGYTF
J gene: TRBJ1-2; V gene: TRBV28; D gene: NA; clone size: NA; CDR3 DNA: TGTGCCAGCAGTTTGGTCAAGCTCCCTAACTATGGCTACACCTTC; CDR3 protein: CASSLVKLPNYGYTF
J gene: TRBJ2-3; V gene: TRBV5-4; D gene: TRBD2; clone size: few; CDR3 DNA: TGTGCCAGCAGCTTGGCTGCGGGGGTACAGGCAGATACGCAGTATTTT; CDR3 protein: CASSLAAGVQADTQYF
J gene: TRBJ2-2; V gene: TRBV7-2; D gene: TRBD1; clone size: NA; CDR3 DNA: TGTGCCAGCAGCTTCAGGGGGAACGGGGAGCTGTTTTTT; CDR3 protein: CASSFRGNGELFF
J gene: TRBJ1-2; V gene: TRBV15; D gene: TRBD1; clone size: NA; CDR3 DNA: TGTGCCACCAGCCCTTGGGGGACAGGGAATGGCTACACCTTC; CDR3 protein: CATSPWGTGNGYTF
J gene: TRBJ2-5; V gene: TRBV5-6; D gene: NA; clone size: NA; CDR3 DNA: TGTGCCAGCAGCTTGATTAGTGAGGTCCAAGAGACCCAGTACTTC; CDR3 protein: CASSLISEVQETQYF
J gene: TRBJ1-5; V gene: TRBV7-9; D gene: TRBD1; clone size: NA; CDR3 DNA: TGTGCCAGCAGCCCCCTCGGACAGGGCGGGCCCCAGCATTTT; CDR3 protein: CASSPLGQGGPQHF
J gene: TRBJ2-5; V gene: TRBV5-4; D gene: TRBD2; clone size: NA; CDR3 DNA: TGTGCCAGCAGCCCGGGACTAGCGGAAGAGACCCAGTACTTC; CDR3 protein: CASSPGLAEETQYF
J gene: TRBJ1-1; V gene: TRBV15; D gene: NA; clone size: NA; CDR3 DNA: TGTGCCACCAGCGGGCTTAGGGGAAACACTGAAGCTTTCTTT; CDR3 protein: CATSGLRGNTEAFF
J gene: TRBJ1-2; V gene: TRBV30; D gene: TRBD1; clone size: NA; CDR3 DNA: TGTGCCTGGATCGGACAGGCCCAGAGTGGCTACACCTTC; CDR3 protein: CAWIGQAQSGYTF
J gene: TRBJ1-5; V gene: TRBV5-8; D gene: NA; clone size: NA; CDR3 DNA: TGTGCCAGCAGCCTGGGGGGGGGCTGGAGCAATCAGCCCCAGCATTTT; CDR3 protein: CASSLGGGWSNQPQHF
J gene: TRBJ1-5; V gene: TRBV7-2; D gene: TRBD1; clone size: NA; CDR3 DNA: TGTGCCAGCAGCCTGACAGGGTTCCAGACCTCTCAGCCCCAGCATTTT; CDR3 protein: CASSLTGFQTSQPQHF
J gene: TRBJ1-1; V gene: TRBV10-1; D gene: NA; clone size: few; CDR3 DNA: TGCGCCAGCAGTGAGCACGGCAGGGTAAACACTGAAGCTTTCTTT; CDR3 protein: CASSEHGRVNTEAFF
J gene: TRBJ2-2; V gene: TRBV11-1; D gene: TRBD2; clone size: few; CDR3 DNA: TGTGCCAGCAGGCTAGCGGTTAACACCGGGGAGCTGTTTTTT; CDR3 protein: CASRLAVNTGELFF
J gene: TRBJ1-1; V gene: TRBV10-2; D gene: NA; clone size: few; CDR3 DNA: TGCGCCAGCAGTCTCCCCGGGGGGGACACTGAAGCTTTCTTT; CDR3 protein: CASSLPGGDTEAFF
J gene: TRBJ1-3; V gene: TRBV7-9; D gene: NA; clone size: NA; CDR3 DNA: TGTGCCAGCAGCTTTGGGGCAGGGTCCTCTGGAAACACCATATATTTT; CDR3 protein: CASSFGAGSSGNTIYF
J gene: TRBJ2-7; V gene: TRBV7-2; D gene: TRBD2; clone size: NA; CDR3 DNA: TGTGCCAGCAGCTTTAACGCGGGAGTCTACGAGCAGTACTTC; CDR3 protein: CASSFNAGVYEQYF
J gene: TRBJ1-2; V gene: TRBV2; D gene: TRBD1; clone size: NA; CDR3 DNA: TGTGCCAGCAGTCAACAGGGGGCCTGGTATGGCTACACCTTC; CDR3 protein: CASSQQGAWYGYTF
J gene: TRBJ1-5; V gene: TRBV6-6; D gene: NA; clone size: NA; CDR3 DNA: TGTGCCAGCAGTTACAATACAGGGATCGGTCAGCCCCAGCATTTT; CDR3 protein: CASSYNTGIGQPQHF
J gene: TRBJ2-5; V gene: TRBV5-6; D gene: NA; clone size: NA; CDR3 DNA: TGTGCCAGCAGCTTGCAGGACACCCCTCGGGAGACCCAGTACTTC; CDR3 protein: CASSLQDTPRETQYF
J gene: TRBJ2-4; V gene: TRBV2; D gene: TRBD1; clone size: once; CDR3 DNA: TGTGCCAGCAGTGAGCGCGGGACAGGAAATTTAGCCAAAAACATTCAGTACTTC; CDR3 protein: CASSERGTGNLAKNIQYF
J gene: TRBJ2-2; V gene: TRBV19; D gene: TRBD1; clone size: once; CDR3 DNA: TGTGCCAGTAGTATTGACAGGGGAACCGGGGAGCTGTTTTTT; CDR3 protein: CASSIDRGTGELFF
J gene: TRBJ2-5; V gene: TRBV9; D gene: TRBD2; clone size: NA; CDR3 DNA: TGTGCCAGCAGCCAGGCGGGGGGACAAGAGACCCAGTACTTC; CDR3 protein: CASSQAGGQETQYF
J gene: TRBJ2-7; V gene: TRBV7-6; D gene: NA; clone size: NA; CDR3 DNA: TGTGCCAGCAGCTCAAGGGTAGGGGGCTACGAGCAGTACTTC; CDR3 protein: CASSSRVGGYEQYF
J gene: TRBJ1-2; V gene: TRBV30; D gene: TRBD1; clone size: NA; CDR3 DNA: TGTGCCTGGAGTCGGGACAGGGGATACGGCTACACCTTC; CDR3 protein: CAWSRDRGYGYTF
J gene: TRBJ2-1; V gene: TRBV29-1; D gene: NA; clone size: NA; CDR3 DNA: TGCAGCGTTCAGAGGGATTCCCGGGATGAGCAGTTCTTC; CDR3 protein: CSVQRDSRDEQFF
J gene: TRBJ2-7; V gene: TRBV5-4; D gene: NA; clone size: NA; CDR3 DNA: TGTGCCAGCAGCTTGGGGGCGGGGGCGAACTACGAGCAGTACTTC; CDR3 protein: CASSLGAGANYEQYF
J gene: TRBJ2-6; V gene: TRBV29-1; D gene: NA; clone size: NA; CDR3 DNA: TGCAGCGCAGACTCTGGGGCCAACGTCCTGACTTTC; CDR3 protein: CSADSGANVLTF
J gene: TRBJ2-7; V gene: TRBV11-3; D gene: NA; clone size: NA; CDR3 DNA: TGTGCCAGCAGCTTATTACAGGGCTACGAGCAGTACTTC; CDR3 protein: CASSLLQGYEQYF